The 24 T cell receptor beta chains presented below share a single source sample, sequenced in a study of neurological immune-mediated disorders. Each CDR3 protein is one row after TCRdb ran MiXCR on the 5' RACE reads. Among 45,000 to 60,000 distinct CDR3 sequences listed, roughly 3.5% were seen once. The sequenced sample consisted of PBMCs. Receptors originate from a man younger than 45 with multiple sclerosis.

The rearrangement uses TRBV27 and TRBJ2-3; 10 nucleotides line up with TRBD1. Germline lookup yields CDR1 MNHEY and CDR2 SMNVEV (reference sequence). Trimming took 9 bases from V and 4 from J; bases not matched to a gene: 10. The CDR3 covers 15 residues. CDR3 residues: CARKPGQGIPDTQYF. The CDR3 coding sequence is TGTGCCAGGAAGCCGGGACAGGGGATACCAGATACGCAGTATTTT.

This clonotype was seen many times. The chain links TRBV3-1 to TRBJ1-2, with D hard to call. V shed 6 bases and J shed 8 bases, with 10 bases lying between them. CDR1 and CDR2 (germline): LGHDT, YNNKEL (reference sequence). The CDR3 runs to 11 residues. This CDR3 is CASSSVRGYTF. CDR3 DNA: TGTGCCAGCAGTTCCGTACGGGGCTACACCTTC.

This clonotype was observed a few times. V and J are TRBV12-3 or TRBV12-4 and TRBJ2-7; D gene ambiguous. Trimming removed 3 bases at V and 2 bases at J, with 14 bases between. The CDR3 extends over 15 amino acids. This CDR3 is CASSLRSQPTYEQYF. The CDR3 DNA is TGTGCCAGCAGTTTGCGCTCCCAACCTACCTACGAGCAGTACTTC.

This clonotype was seen a few times. This sequence joins TRBV7-3 and TRBJ2-3, with D possibly matching TRBD2 (7 bases). Germline V gene data show CDR1 as SGHTA and CDR2 as FQGTGA. CDR3 length: 16 residues. The germline V and J ends were trimmed by 2 bases and 0 bases, with 12 bases remaining between them. The CDR3 region has the DNA TGTGCCAGCAGCTTAGTCGGGGGGCCGAGCACAGATACGCAGTATTTT. Protein product: CASSLVGGPSTDTQYF.

This clonotype was recorded at least ten times. V is TRBV29-1 and J is TRBJ1-5, with 7 bases matching TRBD1. Losses at the gene ends were 5 bases for V and 3 bases for J; bases not matched to a gene: 4. The CDR3 runs to 13 residues. CDR1 and CDR2 from the germline V gene are SQVTM and ANQGSEA. CDR3 nucleotides: TGCAGCGTTAAGACAGGGAACAATCAGCCCCAGCATTTT. As protein: CSVKTGNNQPQHF.

This clonotype was recorded many times. J is TRBJ1-5 and V is TRBV28; D is perhaps TRBD1 (5 bases). The V end lost 6 bases, the J end lost 7 bases, and 13 bases lay between the germline ends. From germline, CDR1 is MDHEN and CDR2 SYDVKM. This CDR3 comprises 13 residues. The CDR3 coding sequence is TGTGCCAGCAGGCCCGCAGGGTACCAGCCCCAGCATTTT. Protein sequence: CASRPAGYQPQHF. The complete variable domain, with remaining parts taken from reference TRBV28 and TRBJ1-5, reads DVKVTQSSRYLVKRTGEKVFLECVQDMDHENMFWYRQDPGLGLRLIYFSYDVKMKEKGDIPEGYSVSREKKERFSLILESASTNQTSMYLCASRPAGYQPQHFGDGTRLSIL.

With regard to this clonotype: At one of its ends the junction is not consistent with the germline gene, which may arise from a read error. The chain employs TRBV2 and TRBJ1-5, with D unresolved. The germline V gene has CDR1 SNHLY and CDR2 FYNNEI. CDR3 length: 14 amino acids. As DNA, the CDR3 is TGTGCCAGCAGTGTAGATCGTTTGAATCAGCCCCAGAATTTT. This translates into CASSVDRLNQPQNF.

This clonotype has a count of ten or more. The rearrangement joins TRBV4-2 to TRBJ2-1; D may be TRBD1 (5 bases). There are 17 residues in the CDR3. V was trimmed by 0 bases and J by 4 bases, leaving 16 bases between them. Germline assignment: CDR1 LGHNA and CDR2 YNFKEQ. In DNA, the CDR3 is TGTGCCAGCAGCCAAGATACCCCAGGGCAAAATTACAATGAGCAGTTCTTC. Translation gives CASSQDTPGQNYNEQFF.

This clonotype was seen many times. The CDR3 spells CASSLIGGPYGYTF. CDR3 coding DNA: TGTGCCAGCAGCCTTATCGGGGGGCCCTATGGCTACACCTTC. The chain links TRBV3-1 to TRBJ1-2; a weak D match, TRBD1 (6 bases). The CDR3 totals 14 residues. Germline CDR1 LGHDT, CDR2 YNNKEL (reference sequence). V gave up 4 bases and J gave up 4 bases, with 13 bases separating them.

This clonotype has at least ten counts. The chain links TRBV20-1 to TRBJ2-7, with 10 bases that match TRBD1. Germline V lookup: CDR1 DFQATT, CDR2 SNEGSKA (reference sequence). This CDR3 has 12 residues. The J segment lost 5 bases and the V segment lost 3 bases, leaving 1 base of the junction unmatched. The CDR3 loop is CSARDRGNEQYF. CDR3 sequence (DNA): TGCAGTGCTAGGGACAGGGGGAACGAGCAGTACTTC.

This clonotype turned up a few times. A much larger clone is a single base away; this may be a read error. This sequence joins TRBV7-9 and TRBJ2-7; TRBD1 aligns across 10 bases. Germline V CDR1 and CDR2: SEHNR, FQNEAQ (reference sequence). The CDR3 totals 14 residues. V gave up 8 bases and J gave up 7 bases; unmatched junction bases: 11. This CDR3 is CASSAPGQGLEQYF. For the CDR3, the DNA is TGTGCCAGCTCTGCACCGGGACAGGGGTTAGAGCAGTACTTC.

This clonotype has at least ten counts. This chain connects TRBV5-6 to TRBJ2-5; 7 nucleotides match TRBD1. Germline V lookup: CDR1 SGHDT, CDR2 YYEEEE. The V segment lost 2 bases and the J segment 3 bases; nucleotides outside the gene matches: 4. The CDR3 is 14 residues long. The CDR3 region is CASSFPGQEETQYF. The DNA of the CDR3 is TGTGCCAGCAGCTTCCCCGGACAGGAAGAGACCCAGTACTTC.

This clonotype was counted at least ten times. The chain recombines TRBV19 with TRBJ2-1, with 7 positions matching TRBD1. This CDR3 comprises 12 residues. V was clipped by 7 bases and J by 7 bases; unmatched bases: 4. Germline values: CDR1 LNHDA, CDR2 SQIVND (reference sequence). Written as DNA, the CDR3 is TGTGCCAGTACGACAGGGCGGAATGAGCAGTTCTTC. It encodes CASTTGRNEQFF.

Many counts were recorded for this clonotype. V usage is TRBV28 and J usage is TRBJ1-5; 8 bases align to TRBD1. The trim removed 1 base at V and 5 bases at J, leaving 4 bases unmatched. The CDR3 totals 15 residues. Looked up from germline, CDR1 is MDHEN and CDR2 is SYDVKM. The CDR3 sequence: CASSLLTGGYQPQHF. CDR3 bases: TGTGCCAGCAGTTTATTAACAGGGGGGTATCAGCCCCAGCATTTT. Looking up the rest from reference TRBV28 and TRBJ1-5 gives the full variable domain: DVKVTQSSRYLVKRTGEKVFLECVQDMDHENMFWYRQDPGLGLRLIYFSYDVKMKEKGDIPEGYSVSREKKERFSLILESASTNQTSMYLCASSLLTGGYQPQHFGDGTRLSIL.

This clonotype was recorded at least ten times. The J gene is TRBJ1-5, the V gene TRBV6-5; 7 nucleotides match TRBD1. V lost 6 bases and J lost 0; bases outside the gene matches: 2. Per the germline V gene, CDR1 is MNHEY and CDR2 is SVGAGI. The CDR3 sequence is 14 residues long. CDR3 sequence (DNA): TGTGCCAGCAGACGACAGGGTAGCAATCAGCCCCAGCATTTT. This translates into CASRRQGSNQPQHF.

In its sample, this clonotype was seen a few times. It may be a read error: a sequence one base away is much more abundant. The chain couples TRBV6-5 to TRBJ2-2; no clear D gene. This CDR3 comprises 12 residues. V lost 10 bases and J 2 bases, leaving 8 bases between the germline ends. Germline CDR1 reads MNHEY; CDR2 reads SVGAGI. CDR3 sequence: CANRANTGELFF. The CDR3 nucleotides read TGTGCCAACAGAGCAAACACCGGGGAGCTGTTTTTT.

J is TRBJ2-2 and V is TRBV29-1; D ambiguous. The CDR3 has 11 amino acids. Germline-derived CDR1 and CDR2 are SQVTM and ANQGSEA. V lost 3 bases to trimming and J lost 6 bases, with 5 bases between them. CDR3 residues: CSVDEAGELFF. The CDR3 region has the DNA TGCAGCGTTGACGAGGCCGGGGAGCTGTTTTTT.

In its sample, this clonotype was seen many times. The chain has TRBV7-9 and TRBJ1-1; possibly TRBD1 for D (5 bases). The germline V gene has CDR1 SEHNR and CDR2 FQNEAQ (reference sequence). The V and J ends lost 1 base and 4 bases respectively, with 10 bases between them. CDR3 size: 14 residues. In DNA form, the CDR3 reads TGTGCCAGCAGCTTAGGCGGACAAATCACTGAAGCTTTCTTT. Its protein is CASSLGGQITEAFF.

In this sample, this clonotype turned up many times. The chain joins TRBV7-8 to TRBJ2-1, with 13 bases identical to TRBD2. Per the germline V gene, CDR1 is SGHVS and CDR2 is FQNEAQ. V lost 4 bases and J lost 9; bases outside the gene matches: 6. The CDR3 has 15 residues. The CDR3 sequence: CASSWGLAGQGEQFF. The CDR3 DNA sequence: TGTGCCAGCAGCTGGGGACTAGCGGGACAGGGTGAGCAGTTCTTC.

This clonotype was observed many times. The rearrangement links TRBV6-6 to TRBJ2-4; D might be TRBD1 (5 bases). CDR3 length: 18 amino acids. Trimming left V 0 bases short and J 0 bases short, with 15 bases between. The germline CDR1 and CDR2 sequences are MNHNY and SVGAGI (reference sequence). The CDR3 loop is CASSYSFQGTLAKNIQYF. CDR3 DNA sequence: TGTGCCAGCAGTTACTCGTTTCAGGGAACTCTAGCCAAAAACATTCAGTACTTC.

This clonotype was counted once. Since the CDR3 does not end with the conserved phenylalanine or tryptophan, this likely comes from a read error. The rearrangement joins TRBV20-1 to TRBJ2-1; D is possibly TRBD2 (6 bases). The length of the CDR3 is 14 residues. The germline gives CDR1 DFQATT, CDR2 SNEGSKA (reference sequence). V was pared by 5 bases and J by 1 base, with 12 bases between. The CDR3 DNA reads as TGCAGTGCTCGCCGACTAGGTTCCTACAATGAGCAGTTCAAC. Translating it yields CSARRLGSYNEQFN.

To note about this clonotype: A much larger clone differs by one base, so this may be a read error. This chain uses TRBV2 with TRBJ1-1; TRBD1 might be the D (5 bases). CDR1 is SNHLY, CDR2 FYNNEI, per germline. This CDR3 has 14 residues. Trimming cost V 2 bases and J 1 base, with 8 bases left between them. The CDR3 DNA is TGTGCCAGCAGTGAAATTACAGGGAACACTGAAGCTTTCTTT. Protein product: CASSEITGNTEAFF.

This clonotype was counted many times. V gene TRBV29-1 combines with J gene TRBJ2-3; 12 bases agree with TRBD2. The CDR3 has 16 residues. The V gene's germline CDR1 is SQVTM and CDR2 ANQGSEA. Losses at the gene ends were 0 bases for V and 5 bases for J; bases not matched to a gene: 6. Here the CDR3 reads CSVEDRLAGVVDTQYF. The CDR3 DNA sequence: TGCAGCGTTGAAGACCGACTAGCGGGAGTTGTAGATACGCAGTATTTT.

This clonotype has at least ten counts. The rearrangement links TRBV5-1 to TRBJ2-3; a weak D match, TRBD2 (5 bases). Trimming left V 5 bases short and J 4 bases short, with 14 bases between. The length of the CDR3 is 14 residues. In germline, CDR1 is SGHRS, CDR2 YFSETQ. CDR3 protein: CASRFDSEPDTQYF. The CDR3 DNA reads TGCGCCAGCAGGTTTGATAGCGAACCAGATACGCAGTATTTT.